The subject of this entry is one T cell receptor beta chain. Antigen specificity is unknown. The record originates from a study of regulatory T cells in long-lasting Graves disease. Across the whole study: Positive TSH receptor antibodies alongside over 5 years of antithyroid drugs were what marked Graves' disease as persistent.

Germline assignment: CDR1 SEHNR and CDR2 FQNEAQ (reference sequence). CDR3 length equals 14 residues. With 9 bases clipped from V and 2 bases from J, the junction kept 7 bases outside the gene matches. Arm-PCR of CDR3 regions and iRepertoire HTBI primers were used to build TCR beta libraries. TCRdb passed the multiplex PCR reads through MiXCR, listing each CDR3 protein once. This table has 310,000 or so distinct CDR3 sequences, approximately 20% appearing once. Study-wide results and caveats: The number of shared public clonotypes was higher in persistent patients (roughly 3,000) than new patients (966).

Indicated time point: persistent/refractory GD, antithyroid drugs over 5 years with positive TRAb. After RNA was extracted from PBMCs, the TCR library was made from it. The clonotype comes from a female donor with Graves disease. The rearrangement uses TRBV7-9 and TRBJ2-5, with TRBD2 identical over 9 bases. This material consisted of peripheral blood mononuclear cells (PBMCs), taken when the disease was refractory, from a patient treated with antithyroid drugs. The CDR3 coding sequence is TGTGCCAGTCTCTTGACTAGCGGACAAGAGACCCAGTACTTC. It translates to CASLLTSGQETQYF.